These 10 T cell receptor beta chains came from one sample sequenced in a study of identifying expanded T cells in peripheral blood. Only in-frame clones appear in the TCRdb table, and some are missing; sequencing was by immunoSEQ multiplex PCR. The sample consists of around 75,000 clones, 75% to 90% of them appearing once. The sequencing input was blood. The receptor source for this set is a person aged 18 to 75 in good health.

This chain links TRBV18 with TRBJ2-1; no firm D call. This CDR3 contains 17 residues. Trimming removed 4 bases at V and 1 base at J, with 17 bases between. The germline CDR1 and CDR2 sequences are KGHSH and LQKENI. The CDR3 region has the DNA TGTGCCAGCTCACTTACTCCAAGTTACGGATCCTACAATGAGCAGTTCTTC. Translated, it gives CASSLTPSYGSYNEQFF.

J is TRBJ2-1 and V is TRBV6-1; maybe TRBD2 (6 bases). Trimming took 0 bases from V and 9 from J, leaving 15 bases between them. Germline assignment: CDR1 MNHNS and CDR2 SASEGT. This CDR3 spans 15 amino acids. In DNA form, the CDR3 reads TGTGCCAGCAGTGAAGCCGGGACTCCCCTCGGTGAGCAGTTCTTC. This sequence encodes CASSEAGTPLGEQFF.

The J gene is TRBJ2-5, the V gene TRBV19; weak D call: TRBD2 (7 bases). TRBJ2-7 matches the DNA end more closely, so the J call is doubtful. This CDR3 comprises 15 residues. Per germline, CDR1 LNHDA and CDR2 SQIVND (reference sequence). Here the CDR3 DNA reads TGTGCCAGTAGTGGGGGGGCAGCGTCTACCTACGAGCAGTACTTC. Residues: CASSGGAASTYEQYF.

The chain couples TRBV19 to TRBJ1-2; no reliable D call. In germline, CDR1 is LNHDA, CDR2 SQIVND (reference sequence). Trimming took 8 bases from V and 0 from J, leaving 19 bases between them. The CDR3 spans 16 residues. DNA of the CDR3: TGTGCCAGTCGTCAAACCCTGGGATTAGCTAACTATGGCTACACCTTC. As protein: CASRQTLGLANYGYTF.

Notes on this clone: A junction boundary mismatches the germline segment, possibly from a read error. The sample carries other DNA sequences with the same CDR3. The chain is built from TRBV9 and TRBJ2-7; possible D gene TRBD2, 5 bases. Germline loops: CDR1 SGDLS, CDR2 YYNGEE. CDR3 length: 13 residues. The CDR3 here is CASSVGQAAEQYF. CDR3 bases: TGTGCCAGTAGCGTAGGGCAGGCCGCCGAGCAGTACTTC.

The rearrangement uses TRBV9 and TRBJ2-3; tentatively, D is TRBD1 or TRBD2 (5 bases each). Trimming took off 3 bases at V and 2 bases at J, with 13 bases between the two ends. The CDR3 loop spans 15 amino acids. Germline lookup yields CDR1 SGDLS and CDR2 YYNGEE. The CDR3 loop reads CASSDPGPHTDTQYF. The CDR3 nucleotides read TGTGCCAGCAGCGACCCGGGGCCGCACACAGATACGCAGTATTTT.

This rearrangement joins TRBV18 to TRBJ1-1, with a possible D match to TRBD1 (5 bases). CDR1 and CDR2 from the germline V gene are KGHSH and LQKENI. V was cut by 1 base and J by 1 base, with 10 bases left in between. The CDR3 runs to 15 residues. The CDR3 nucleotides read TGTGCCAGCTCACCACGGCCCAGGGAGAACACTGAAGCTTTCTTT. Protein: CASSPRPRENTEAFF.

The table lists this clone with a count of one. The chain combines TRBV5-4 with TRBJ1-5; D remains ambiguous. In germline, CDR1 is SGHNT, CDR2 YYREEE (reference sequence). There are 13 residues in the CDR3. Trimming shortened V by 3 bases and J by 9 bases, and 13 bases separated the two germline ends. In DNA form, the CDR3 reads TGTGCCAGCAGCTCCGGGGTGGAAGGGCCCCAGCATTTT. Its translation: CASSSGVEGPQHF.

Remarks on this clone: Other DNA sequences in the sample encode the same CDR3. The J gene is TRBJ1-3, the V gene TRBV6-5; D is unresolved. The CDR3 extends over 14 amino acids. Germline V gene sequence: CDR1 MNHEY, CDR2 SVGAGI. Trimming cost V 2 bases and J 0 bases, with 5 bases left between them. The CDR3: CASSYSHSGNTIYF. The CDR3 region has the DNA TGTGCCAGCAGTTACAGCCACTCTGGAAACACCATATATTTT.

The chain couples TRBV7-2 to TRBJ2-1; 10 positions agree with TRBD2. From germline, CDR1 is SGHTA and CDR2 FQGNSA. V lost 1 base, J lost 4 bases, and 7 bases stayed unmatched. CDR3 length: 17 residues. The CDR3 DNA follows: TGTGCCAGCAGCTTAGACTCTAGCGGGAGAGCATACAATGAGCAGTTCTTC. Translated, it gives CASSLDSSGRAYNEQFF.